This entry is about one T cell receptor (beta chain). This sample is drawn from a study of blood T cell repertoires in COVID-19. The protocol was immunoSEQ multiplex PCR, while the TCRdb copy is restricted to in-frame clones and leaves out a portion. The table has 190,000 or so clones, roughly 80% seen once; the top ten hold 12%. The CDR3 is 16 amino acids. The ends lost 1 base at V and 5 bases at J; junction bases unmatched: 9. From germline, CDR1 is SGHTA and CDR2 FQGNSA. The sample was PBMCs or T cells enriched from blood (not recorded which). The sequence was collected from a man in his forties or fifties who had recovered from COVID-19. The rearrangement joins TRBV7-2 to TRBJ2-7, with TRBD2 matching 9 bases. Here the CDR3 reads CASSLVGAGGADEQYF. The CDR3, as DNA: TGTGCCAGCAGCTTAGTGGGAGCGGGAGGAGCCGACGAGCAGTACTTC.